This is a list of T cell receptor beta chains from one sample in a study of cytomegalovirus exposure and HLA in healthy donors. Data came from immunoSEQ multiplex PCR; TCRdb stores just in-frame clones and leaves some out. The sample shows around 200,000 clones, about 79% of them seen only once. The specimen was PBMCs. These receptors all stem from a woman aged 45-65 years in good health and CMV-seronegative. The CDR3 runs from the conserved cysteine through the conserved F or W. D genes are given only for firm matches. Only some rows state a clone size, as once, few, many or a class for expanded clones.

few,NA,TRBV9,TRBJ1-1,TGTGCCAGCAGCGTATCTTGGGCGAACACTGAAGCTTTCTTT,CASSVSWANTEAFF
NA,NA,TRBV30,TRBJ2-7,TGTGCCTGGAGCCCCTTCCAGGCCTCGTACGAGCAGTACTTC,CAWSPFQASYEQYF
NA,TRBD1,TRBV6-1,TRBJ2-6,TGTGCCAGCATATTACAGGGGGCTGGGGCCAACGTCCTGACTTTC,CASILQGAGANVLTF
few,TRBD2,TRBV5-1,TRBJ2-2,TGCGCCAGCAGCTTGGCCGTTGCGGGAGACACCGGGGAGCTGTTTTTT,CASSLAVAGDTGELFF
NA,NA,TRBV7-8,TRBJ2-7,TGTGCCAGCAGCCTCGGGAGTTGGGGGGACTCCTACGAGCAGTACTTC,CASSLGSWGDSYEQYF
NA,NA,TRBV21-1,TRBJ2-7,TGTGCCAGCAGCACGACCGGGACTCAGTCCTACGAGCAGTACTTC,CASSTTGTQSYEQYF
NA,NA,TRBV7-9,TRBJ2-2,TGTGCCAGCAGCTTAGCGAACCTCAGGGTTACCGGGGAGCTGTTTTTT,CASSLANLRVTGELFF
NA,TRBD2,TRBV4-3,TRBJ2-1,TGCGCCAGCAGCCAAGATGGTAGCGGGACCTACAATGAGCAGTTCTTC,CASSQDGSGTYNEQFF
NA,NA,TRBV4-3,TRBJ2-5,TGCGCCAGCAGCCCTTCATTCGGAAGGGGAAACCAAGAGACCCAGTACTTC,CASSPSFGRGNQETQYF
NA,NA,TRBV7-2,TRBJ1-1,TGTGCCAGCAGCTTAGTCAGGGTGGGTGGCACTGAAGCTTTCTTT,CASSLVRVGGTEAFF
NA,TRBD1,TRBV18,TRBJ2-7,TGTGCCAGCTCACCAGTCCGTACAGGGGACGAGCAGTACTTC,CASSPVRTGDEQYF